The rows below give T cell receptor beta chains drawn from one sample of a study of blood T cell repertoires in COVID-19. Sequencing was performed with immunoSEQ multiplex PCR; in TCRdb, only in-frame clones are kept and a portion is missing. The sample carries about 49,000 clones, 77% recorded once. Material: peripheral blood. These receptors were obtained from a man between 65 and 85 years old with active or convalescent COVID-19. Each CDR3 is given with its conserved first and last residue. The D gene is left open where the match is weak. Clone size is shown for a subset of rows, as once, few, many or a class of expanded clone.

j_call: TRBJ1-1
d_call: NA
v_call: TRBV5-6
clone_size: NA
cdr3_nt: TGTGCCAGCAGCCTTACAGGGTTTAACACTGAAGCTTTCTTT
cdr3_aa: CASSLTGFNTEAFF

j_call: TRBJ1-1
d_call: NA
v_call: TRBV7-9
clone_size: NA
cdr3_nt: TGTGCCAGCAGCTTAGTAGGGGCCCGGGGGACTGAAGCTTTCTTT
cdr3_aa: CASSLVGARGTEAFF

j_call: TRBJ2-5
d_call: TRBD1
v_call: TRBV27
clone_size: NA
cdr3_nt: TGTGCCAGCAGTCGGGACAGACAAGAGACCCAGTACTTC
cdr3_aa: CASSRDRQETQYF

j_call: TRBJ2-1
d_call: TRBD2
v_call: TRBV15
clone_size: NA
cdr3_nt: TGTGCCACCAGACTAGCGGGAGGGTTTGAGCAGTTCTTC
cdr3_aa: CATRLAGGFEQFF

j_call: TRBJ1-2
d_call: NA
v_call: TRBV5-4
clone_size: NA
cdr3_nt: TGTGCCAGCAGCTTGGGGACAGAAGATGGCTACACCTTC
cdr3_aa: CASSLGTEDGYTF

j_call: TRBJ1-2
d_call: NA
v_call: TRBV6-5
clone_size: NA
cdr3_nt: TGTGCCAGCAGGGCGACCGGGTCCATGAACTTC
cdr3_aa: CASRATGSMNF

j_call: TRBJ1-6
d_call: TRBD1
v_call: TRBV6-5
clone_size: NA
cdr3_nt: TGTGCCAGCAGCCGTGGACAGGTTAATTCACCCCTCCACTTT
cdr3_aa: CASSRGQVNSPLHF

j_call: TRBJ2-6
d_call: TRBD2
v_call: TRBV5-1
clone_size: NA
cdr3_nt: TGCGCCAGCAGCCGGGGGGAAGGGGCCAACGTCCTGACTTTC
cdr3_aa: CASSRGEGANVLTF

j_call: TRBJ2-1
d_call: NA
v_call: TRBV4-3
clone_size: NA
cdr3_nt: TGCGCCAGCAGCCAAGATCTTCTCGGTGGTGAGCAGTTCTTC
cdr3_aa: CASSQDLLGGEQFF

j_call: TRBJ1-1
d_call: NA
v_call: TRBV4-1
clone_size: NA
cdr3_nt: TGCGCCAGCAGCCCCTCAGGACAGATGAACACTGAAGCTTTCTTT
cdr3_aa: CASSPSGQMNTEAFF

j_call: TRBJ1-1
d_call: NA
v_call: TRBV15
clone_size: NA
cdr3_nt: TGTGCCACCAGCAGACCCCGTGGGGCAAACACTGAAGCTTTCTTT
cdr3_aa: CATSRPRGANTEAFF

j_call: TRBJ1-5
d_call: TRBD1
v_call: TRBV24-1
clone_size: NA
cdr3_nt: TGTGCCACCAGTGATCCGGGACAGGTCAATCAGCCCCAGCATTTT
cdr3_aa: CATSDPGQVNQPQHF

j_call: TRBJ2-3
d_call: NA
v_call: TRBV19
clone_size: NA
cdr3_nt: TGTGCCAGTAGTCTCCGACTCGACGGGTATGTGGATACGCAGTATTTT
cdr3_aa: CASSLRLDGYVDTQYF

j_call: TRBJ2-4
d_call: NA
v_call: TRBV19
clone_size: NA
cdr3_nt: TGTGCCAGTAGCACCCCCGGGGGCATTCAGTACTTC
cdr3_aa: CASSTPGGIQYF

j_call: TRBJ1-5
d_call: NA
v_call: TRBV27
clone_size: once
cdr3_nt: TGTGCCAGCAGTCCCTACCCGAATCAGCCCCAGCATTTT
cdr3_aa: CASSPYPNQPQHF

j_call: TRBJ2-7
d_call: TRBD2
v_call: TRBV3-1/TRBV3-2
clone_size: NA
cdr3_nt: TGTGCCAGCAGCCGGAAGGTAGCGGGAGGTGGGGAGCAGTACTTC
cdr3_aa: CASSRKVAGGGEQYF

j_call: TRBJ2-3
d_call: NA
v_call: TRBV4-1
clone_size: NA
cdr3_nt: TGCGCCAGCAGCCCAGCGGGCAGGGACCGCACAGATACGCAGTATTTT
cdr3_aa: CASSPAGRDRTDTQYF

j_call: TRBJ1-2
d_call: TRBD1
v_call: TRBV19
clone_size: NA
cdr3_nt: TGTGCCAGTAGTATTGGCCAGGGGGCGGGTGGCTACACCTTC
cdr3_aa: CASSIGQGAGGYTF

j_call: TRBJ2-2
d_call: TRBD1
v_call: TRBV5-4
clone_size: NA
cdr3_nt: TGTGCCAGCAGCTCCGGACAGGAAAACACCGGGGAGCTGTTTTTT
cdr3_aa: CASSSGQENTGELFF

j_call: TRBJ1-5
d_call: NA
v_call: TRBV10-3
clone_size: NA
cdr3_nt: TGTGCCATCAGCCCGACAGAGCGGGGAAGGGGATCGGGCAATCAGCCCCAGCATTTT
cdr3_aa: CAISPTERGRGSGNQPQHF

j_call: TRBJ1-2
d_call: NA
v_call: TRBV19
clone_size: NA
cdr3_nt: TGTGCCACCCCCGATGGGGGCGGCTACACCTTC
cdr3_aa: CATPDGGGYTF

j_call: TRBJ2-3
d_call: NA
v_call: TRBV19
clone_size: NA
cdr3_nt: TGTGCCAGTATGGCTCAATCAATAAACACAGATACGCAGTATTTT
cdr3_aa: CASMAQSINTDTQYF

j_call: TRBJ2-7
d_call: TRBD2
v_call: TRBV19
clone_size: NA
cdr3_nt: TGTGCCAGTAGACCTACTAGCGGGCAACCGAGAGAGCAGTACTTC
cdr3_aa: CASRPTSGQPREQYF

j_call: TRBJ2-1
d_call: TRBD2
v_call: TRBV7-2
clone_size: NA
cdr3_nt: TGTGCCACCTCGCGTCGTTCTAGCGGAACATACAATGAGCAGTTCTTC
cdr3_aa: CATSRRSSGTYNEQFF

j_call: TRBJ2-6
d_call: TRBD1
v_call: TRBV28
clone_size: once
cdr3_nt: TGTGCCAGCAGTTTAGACAACCCCGGGACAGGGCAAAGCTCTGGGGCCAACGTCCTGACTTTC
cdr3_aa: CASSLDNPGTGQSSGANVLTF

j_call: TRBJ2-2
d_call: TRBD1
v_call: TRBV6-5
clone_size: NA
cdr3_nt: TGTGCCGCCACAGGGGCGCCGAACACCGGGGAGCTGTTTTTT
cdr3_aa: CAATGAPNTGELFF

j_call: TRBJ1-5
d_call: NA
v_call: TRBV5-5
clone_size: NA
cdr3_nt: TGTGCCAGCAGCTTGGCCCTCCGGGTCCCGGGTCAGCCCCAGCATTTT
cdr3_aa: CASSLALRVPGQPQHF

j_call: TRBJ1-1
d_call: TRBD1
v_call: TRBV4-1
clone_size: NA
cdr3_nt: TGCGCCAGCAGCCAAGATAGGACAGGTCTCGGTCGAGCTTTCTTT
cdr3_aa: CASSQDRTGLGRAFF

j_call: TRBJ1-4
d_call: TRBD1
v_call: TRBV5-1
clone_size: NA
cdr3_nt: TGCGCCAGCAGCTCAGGGACAGGGGATTTGATGGATGAAAAACTGTTTTTT
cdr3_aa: CASSSGTGDLMDEKLFF

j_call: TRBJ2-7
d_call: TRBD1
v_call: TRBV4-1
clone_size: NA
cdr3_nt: TGCGCCAGCAGCCAAGAGGACAGGAGCTCCTACGAGCAGTACTTC
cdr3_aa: CASSQEDRSSYEQYF

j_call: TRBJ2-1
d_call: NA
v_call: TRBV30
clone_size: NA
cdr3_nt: TGTGCCTGGAAGGGTGTTAGCGCCAACTCCTACAATGAGCAGTTCTTC
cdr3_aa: CAWKGVSANSYNEQFF

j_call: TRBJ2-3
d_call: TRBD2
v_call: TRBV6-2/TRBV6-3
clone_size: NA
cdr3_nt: TGTGCCAGCAGTTACTCGATAGGGAGCGGGACGGAAGGTTATACGCAGTATTTT
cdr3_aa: CASSYSIGSGTEGYTQYF

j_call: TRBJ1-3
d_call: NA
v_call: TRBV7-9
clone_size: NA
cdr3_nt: TGTGCCAGCAGCTTTGAAGGGGTACCTGAAAACACCATATATTTT
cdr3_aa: CASSFEGVPENTIYF

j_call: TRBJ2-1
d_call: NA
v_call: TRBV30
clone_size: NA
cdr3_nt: TGTGCCTGGAGTGTACAGGTTTACAATGAGCAGTTCTTC
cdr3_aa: CAWSVQVYNEQFF

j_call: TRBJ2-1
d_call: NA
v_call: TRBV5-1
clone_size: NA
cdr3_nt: TGCGCCAGCAGCTTGGCCGGCAGGGCTGGTTACAATGAGCAGTTCTTC
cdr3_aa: CASSLAGRAGYNEQFF

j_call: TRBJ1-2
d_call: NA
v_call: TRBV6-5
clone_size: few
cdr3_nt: TGTGCCAGCAGTTATGACGGGGACTATGGCTACACCTTC
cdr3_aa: CASSYDGDYGYTF

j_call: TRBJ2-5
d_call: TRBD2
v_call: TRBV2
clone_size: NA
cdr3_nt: TGTGCCAGCCAGGGGTGGCTAGCGGGGGGTAGTGAGACCCAGTACTTC
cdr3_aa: CASQGWLAGGSETQYF

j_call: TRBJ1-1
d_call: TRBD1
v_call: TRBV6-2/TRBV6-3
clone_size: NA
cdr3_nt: TGTGCCAGCAGTCAGGGGGCTGAAGCTTTCTTT
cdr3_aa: CASSQGAEAFF

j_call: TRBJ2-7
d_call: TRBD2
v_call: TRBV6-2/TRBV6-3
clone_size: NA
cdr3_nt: TGTGCCAGCAGTTACGGGACTAGCGGGGGGGCCCGGTACGAGCAGTACTTC
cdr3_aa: CASSYGTSGGARYEQYF

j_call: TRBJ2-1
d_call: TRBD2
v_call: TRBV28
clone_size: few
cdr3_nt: TGTGCCAGCAGTTTACTCCTAGCGGGAGGTGGCAATGAGCAGTTCTTC
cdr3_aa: CASSLLLAGGGNEQFF

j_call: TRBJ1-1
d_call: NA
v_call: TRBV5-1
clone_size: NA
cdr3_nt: TGCGCCAGCAGCTTGGGGCAGGGGATAAAAGAAGCTTTCTTT
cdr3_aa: CASSLGQGIKEAFF

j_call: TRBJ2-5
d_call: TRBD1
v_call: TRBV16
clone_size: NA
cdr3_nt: TGTGCCAGCAGCCGCGACAGGGGGCGCCAAGAGACCCAGTACTTC
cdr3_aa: CASSRDRGRQETQYF

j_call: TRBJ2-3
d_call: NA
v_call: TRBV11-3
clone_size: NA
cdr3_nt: TGTGCCAGCAGCCTTCAGGGGCTTAGCACAGATACGCAGTATTTT
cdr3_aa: CASSLQGLSTDTQYF

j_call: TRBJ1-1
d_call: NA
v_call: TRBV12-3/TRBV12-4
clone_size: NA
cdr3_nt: TGTGCCAGCACCCGACGCAGGGGACCTGAAGCTTTCTTT
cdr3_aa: CASTRRRGPEAFF

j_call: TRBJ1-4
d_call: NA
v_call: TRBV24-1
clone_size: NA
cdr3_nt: TGTGCCACCAGTGATGGGGGGAGAGGTTTCCCTAATGAAAAACTGTTTTTT
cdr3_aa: CATSDGGRGFPNEKLFF

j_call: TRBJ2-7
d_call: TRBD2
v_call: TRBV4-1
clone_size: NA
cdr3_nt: TGCGCCAGCGCGCCCACGGGGACTAGACCCCACGAGCAGTACTTC
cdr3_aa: CASAPTGTRPHEQYF

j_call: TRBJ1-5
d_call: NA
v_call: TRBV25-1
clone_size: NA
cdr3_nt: TGTGCCAGCAGTGCCGCCGACAGACCTAATCAGCCCCAGCATTTT
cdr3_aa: CASSAADRPNQPQHF

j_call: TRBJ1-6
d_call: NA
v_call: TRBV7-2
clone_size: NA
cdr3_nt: TGTGCCAGCAGCTTAGCCTGGACCGCGCGGGGTAATTCACCCCTCCACTTT
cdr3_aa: CASSLAWTARGNSPLHF

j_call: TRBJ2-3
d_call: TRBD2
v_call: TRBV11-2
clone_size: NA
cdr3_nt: TGTGCCAGCAGCACCGGACTAGCGGGGGCGTTTAGAACAGATACGCAGTATTTT
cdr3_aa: CASSTGLAGAFRTDTQYF

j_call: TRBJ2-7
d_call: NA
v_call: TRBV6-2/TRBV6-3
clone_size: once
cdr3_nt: TGTGCCAGCAGTTACATAGGAGCCGACCCCACCTACGAGCAGTACTTC
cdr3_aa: CASSYIGADPTYEQYF

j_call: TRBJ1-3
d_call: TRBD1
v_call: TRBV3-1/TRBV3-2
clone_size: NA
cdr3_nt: TGTGCCAGCAGCCGGAGGACAGGGGCTGGAAACACCATATATTTT
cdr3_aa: CASSRRTGAGNTIYF